Listed here are 29 T cell receptor beta chains from one sample, sequenced in a study of siplizumab effects on memory and regulatory T cells. Profiling relied on immunoSEQ multiplex PCR, and the TCRdb table lists in-frame clones only, not all of them. The top ten hold approximately 0.6% of the sample, which has 99,000 or so clones, approximately 93% seen once. Source material: Tregs sorted from blood. The receptor source for this set is a human donor in good health.

Concerning this clone: Other DNA sequences of this sample code for an identical CDR3. J is TRBJ2-7 and V is TRBV7-9; D uncertain. The CDR3 totals 13 residues. V shed 3 bases and J shed 0 bases, with 6 bases lying between them. In germline, CDR1 is SEHNR, CDR2 FQNEAQ (reference sequence). The CDR3: CASSFGRSYEQYF. The DNA of the CDR3 is TGTGCCAGCAGCTTCGGCCGCTCCTACGAGCAGTACTTC.

The sample holds one count of this clone. The CDR3 nucleotides are TGTGCCAGCAGCCGTGGACAGCCAACTACTAACTATGGCTACACCTTC. Translation gives CASSRGQPTTNYGYTF. The V gene is TRBV7-9, the J gene TRBJ1-2, with D maybe TRBD1 (6 bases). The V end was cut by 5 bases, the J end by 0 bases, with 16 bases between. This CDR3 region has 16 residues. The germline V gene has CDR1 SEHNR and CDR2 FQNEAQ (reference sequence).

V gene TRBV30 combines with J gene TRBJ2-7; D may be TRBD1 or TRBD2 (5 bases each). With 1 base removed from V and 9 bases from J, the gap between germline ends came to 10 bases. The CDR3 contains 11 residues. Germline loops: CDR1 GTSNPN, CDR2 SVGIG (reference sequence). This CDR3 is CAWSAQGRQYF. DNA for the CDR3: TGTGCCTGGAGTGCTCAGGGACGGCAGTACTTC.

V gene TRBV7-3 combines with J gene TRBJ1-1; the D is unclear. Germline V gives CDR1 SGHTA, CDR2 FQGTGA. V lost 3 bases to trimming and J lost 2 bases, with 7 bases between them. The CDR3 is 13 residues long. The DNA for the CDR3 is TGTGCCAGCAGCTTCAACAAAAACACTGAAGCTTTCTTT. Translation: CASSFNKNTEAFF.

V and J are TRBV7-2 and TRBJ2-7, with a tentative D call TRBD2 (5 bases). The CDR3 runs to 13 residues. The V gene's germline CDR1 is SGHTA and CDR2 FQGNSA. V was pared by 2 bases and J by 5 bases, with 10 bases between. The CDR3 is CASSLFGRDEQYF. In DNA form, the CDR3 reads TGTGCCAGCAGCTTATTTGGGCGGGACGAGCAGTACTTC.

This chain joins TRBV9 and TRBJ1-1, with a tentative D call TRBD1 (6 bases). Trimming took off 4 bases at V and 0 bases at J, with 16 bases between the two ends. The CDR3 totals 16 residues. Germline V lookup: CDR1 SGDLS, CDR2 YYNGEE. The CDR3 DNA follows: TGTGCCAGCAGCAAAGGACAGACTACCATGAACACTGAAGCTTTCTTT. It specifies CASSKGQTTMNTEAFF.

The chain joins TRBV6-6 to TRBJ2-7; unclear D gene. The CDR3 loop spans 13 amino acids. Looked up from germline, CDR1 is MNHNY and CDR2 is SVGAGI (reference sequence). The V and J ends lost 6 bases and 5 bases respectively, with 14 bases between them. As DNA, the CDR3 is TGTGCCAGCAGCAGCTGGGGTTCCCACGAGCAGTACTTC. This encodes CASSSWGSHEQYF.

V and J are TRBV10-3 and TRBJ2-7; D gene ambiguous. The CDR3 runs to 12 residues. With 6 bases removed from V and 4 bases from J, the gap between germline ends came to 10 bases. Germline V gene sequence: CDR1 ENHRY, CDR2 SYGVKD. CDR3 DNA: TGTGCCATCAGGGCAAGCCAATACGAGCAGTACTTC. Translated, it gives CAIRASQYEQYF.

The V call is TRBV5-1, the J call TRBJ2-1; 8 bases are a match to TRBD2. V dropped 5 bases and J dropped 10; count of bases not matched to a gene: 8. This CDR3 has 13 amino acids. The germline CDR1 and CDR2 sequences are SGHRS and YFSETQ. CDR3 sequence reads: CASRMGLEGEQFF. The DNA of the CDR3 is TGCGCCAGCAGGATGGGACTAGAGGGCGAGCAGTTCTTC.

This clone has more than one count but fewer than ten. J is TRBJ2-1 and V is TRBV6-6, with TRBD2 as a possible D gene (5 bases). Germline V gene data show CDR1 as MNHNY and CDR2 as SVGAGI (reference sequence). The CDR3 sequence is 15 residues long. Trimming cost V 0 bases and J 8 bases, with 14 bases left between them. Here the CDR3 DNA reads TGTGCCAGCAGTTACTCGATGTCTAGCATCGATGAGCAGTTCTTC. It yields the protein CASSYSMSSIDEQFF.

The chain joins TRBV30 to TRBJ2-3; 7 bases are a match to TRBD2. Germline CDR1 reads GTSNPN; CDR2 reads SVGIG (reference sequence). V shed 0 bases and J 0 bases; nucleotides not matched to a gene: 6. The CDR3 sequence is 16 residues long. CDR3 sequence: CAWSVWLAVSTDTQYF. CDR3 nucleotide sequence: TGTGCCTGGAGTGTGTGGCTAGCGGTTAGCACAGATACGCAGTATTTT.

The J gene is TRBJ1-1, the V gene TRBV5-1; D is undetermined. Germline CDR1 reads SGHRS; CDR2 reads YFSETQ. The CDR3 runs 14 residues. Trimming removed 2 bases from V and 2 bases from J, with 10 bases in between. The CDR3 here is CASSFAGFNTEAFF. DNA of the CDR3: TGCGCCAGCAGCTTCGCGGGTTTTAACACTGAAGCTTTCTTT.

The V gene is TRBV6-5, the J gene TRBJ1-4; 12 positions agree with TRBD1. Germline V gene sequence: CDR1 MNHEY, CDR2 SVGAGI. J gave up 11 bases and V 2 bases, and 9 bases lay outside the gene matches. The CDR3 is 16 residues long. In DNA form, the CDR3 reads TGTGCCAGCAGTTACAGATCCGGGACAGGGGGCGCGAAACTGTTTTTT. Translating gives CASSYRSGTGGAKLFF.

This clone was seen once. The chain joins TRBV6-1 to TRBJ2-1; 7 nucleotides match TRBD2. The CDR3 has 18 amino acids. The V gene's germline CDR1 is MNHNS and CDR2 SASEGT. V dropped 2 bases and J dropped 0; count of bases not matched to a gene: 10. DNA for the CDR3: TGTGCCAGCAGTGAACGGGGCGGGGGTGCCAGCTCCTACAATGAGCAGTTCTTC. It codes for CASSERGGGASSYNEQFF.

Only a few counts were recorded for this clone. This rearrangement joins TRBV5-4 to TRBJ1-2, with D maybe TRBD1 (5 bases). The V end was cut by 0 bases, the J end by 8 bases, with 11 bases between. The CDR3 has 13 residues. In germline, CDR1 is SGHNT, CDR2 YYREEE (reference sequence). This CDR3 reads CASSLVRVPGYTF. CDR3 nucleotide sequence: TGTGCCAGCAGCTTGGTCAGGGTACCGGGCTACACCTTC.

V and J are TRBV11-3 and TRBJ1-6; tentative D call: TRBD1 (5 bases). The CDR3 spans 20 residues. Germline CDR1 SGHNT, CDR2 YENEEA. Trimming left V 8 bases short and J 7 bases short, with 33 bases between. For the CDR3, the DNA is TGTGCCAGCCCAATCAGATCCCGGGATTGGGGCTCGCTTCCCAATTCACCCCTCCACTTT. Its translation: CASPIRSRDWGSLPNSPLHF.

V is TRBV2 and J is TRBJ2-3, with no clear D. The germline V gene encodes CDR1 SNHLY and CDR2 FYNNEI. The CDR3 covers 13 residues. V lost 6 bases to trimming and J lost 0 bases, with 7 bases between them. CDR3 coding DNA: TGTGCCAGCAGCACAGCTAGCACAGATACGCAGTATTTT. Translation gives CASSTASTDTQYF.

This chain links TRBV25-1 with TRBJ1-3; no clear D gene. CDR3 size: 12 residues. Trimming shortened V by 5 bases and J by 8 bases, and 10 bases separated the two germline ends. Germline V gives CDR1 MGHDK, CDR2 SYGVNS. CDR3 loop: CASSPVGDTIYF. CDR3 DNA sequence: TGTGCCAGCAGTCCAGTCGGAGACACCATATATTTT.

The chain links TRBV29-1 to TRBJ1-3, with 10 bases identical to TRBD1. The V gene end was trimmed by 4 bases and the J gene end by 4 bases; junction bases not matched to a gene: 7. CDR3 length: 15 residues. The germline V gene encodes CDR1 SQVTM and CDR2 ANQGSEA. CDR3 sequence: CSVGDRGRLGNTIYF. For the CDR3, the DNA is TGCAGCGTTGGAGACAGGGGGCGTTTGGGAAACACCATATATTTT.

The chain carries TRBV10-3 and TRBJ2-7; a possible D gene is TRBD2 (6 bases). V was clipped by 9 bases and J by 2 bases, with 11 bases between them. CDR3 length: 12 residues. Looked up from germline, CDR1 is ENHRY and CDR2 is SYGVKD. The CDR3, as DNA: TGTGCCATTGGCGGGACCGCCTACGAGCAGTACTTC. Translated, it gives CAIGGTAYEQYF.

V is TRBV27 and J is TRBJ2-2, with a possible D match to TRBD2 (6 bases). The CDR3 length is 14 residues. Trimming removed 6 bases at V and 6 bases at J, with 14 bases between. Germline V gene data show CDR1 as MNHEY and CDR2 as SMNVEV (reference sequence). The CDR3: CASSPDYLSGELFF. The CDR3, as DNA: TGTGCCAGCAGCCCGGACTACCTCTCCGGGGAGCTGTTTTTT.

The CDR3 sequence: CASSLAVGTTEAFF. The CDR3 nucleotides are TGTGCCAGCAGCTTAGCTGTAGGGACCACTGAAGCTTTCTTT. The genes are TRBV13 and TRBJ1-1; a weak D match, TRBD1 (5 bases). CDR3 length: 14 residues. V lost 1 base, J lost 4 bases, and 10 bases lay in between. Germline V gene lookup returns CDR1 PRHDT and CDR2 FYEKMQ (reference sequence).

The rearrangement uses TRBV9 and TRBJ2-2, with TRBD2 as a possible D gene (6 bases). Trimming removed 1 base at V and 4 bases at J, with 11 bases between. The length of the CDR3 is 15 residues. Germline V gene sequence: CDR1 SGDLS, CDR2 YYNGEE. The CDR3: CASSVRRRGTGELFF. The CDR3 nucleotides read TGTGCCAGCAGCGTACGCCGGAGGGGCACCGGGGAGCTGTTTTTT.

The V gene is TRBV9, the J gene TRBJ2-1; weak D call: TRBD2 (5 bases). Germline loops: CDR1 SGDLS, CDR2 YYNGEE. V shed 2 bases and J shed 1 base, with 16 bases lying between them. The CDR3 runs to 17 residues. The CDR3: CASSVDGPSGSYNEQFF. DNA for the CDR3: TGTGCCAGCAGCGTGGACGGCCCTTCGGGGTCCTACAATGAGCAGTTCTTC.

The V call is TRBV2, the J call TRBJ2-5, with 8 nucleotides matching TRBD2. The CDR3 length is 15 residues. With 3 bases clipped from V and 5 bases from J, the junction kept 8 bases outside the gene matches. Germline V CDR1 and CDR2: SNHLY, FYNNEI. The CDR3 is CASSDREGWGETQYF. In nucleotides, the CDR3 is TGTGCCAGCAGTGATCGGGAGGGGTGGGGGGAGACCCAGTACTTC.

The chain joins TRBV30 to TRBJ2-3, with D perhaps matching TRBD1 (5 bases). CDR1 is GTSNPN and CDR2 is SVGIG in the germline V gene (reference sequence). The ends were cut back, 2 bases at V and 4 bases at J, with 13 bases in the middle. This CDR3 has 14 amino acids. CDR3 coding DNA: TGTGCCTGGAGTCTTTCAGGGATCCCAGATACGCAGTATTTT. Translated: CAWSLSGIPDTQYF.

The genes are TRBV13 and TRBJ1-2; D not certain. Germline CDR1 PRHDT, CDR2 FYEKMQ (reference sequence). V was shortened by 0 bases and J by 5 bases, with 7 bases between the two germline ends. The CDR3 sequence is 13 residues long. This CDR3 is CASSLGSLYGYTF. The CDR3 nucleotides read TGTGCCAGCAGCTTAGGTTCGTTATATGGCTACACCTTC.

This clone was counted many times. The chain recombines TRBV7-3 with TRBJ2-2; the D is unclear. CDR3 length equals 12 residues. Germline V CDR1 and CDR2: SGHTA, FQGTGA. With 5 bases removed from V and 0 bases from J, the gap between germline ends came to 1 base. Written as DNA, the CDR3 is TGTGCCAGCAGCGCGAACACCGGGGAGCTGTTTTTT. Its protein product is CASSANTGELFF.

The rearrangement joins TRBV6-5 to TRBJ1-1; no reliable D call. The CDR3 extends over 16 amino acids. The V and J ends lost 0 bases and 5 bases respectively, with 16 bases between them. Germline V gives CDR1 MNHEY, CDR2 SVGAGI. Here the CDR3 reads CASSYSLTPRPTEAFF. Here the CDR3 DNA reads TGTGCCAGCAGTTACTCCTTGACACCCCGACCGACTGAAGCTTTCTTT.